These 20 T cell receptor beta chains share one sample of origin, sequenced in a study of blood T cell repertoires in COVID-19. TCRdb's copy holds only in-frame clones and misses some; the assay was immunoSEQ multiplex PCR. The sample includes 110,000 or so clones, 60% to 85% of them seen just once. Sequencing was carried out using peripheral blood. These receptors were obtained from a man in his 70s with acute or convalescent COVID-19.

The chain links TRBV11-2 to TRBJ1-2; perhaps TRBD1 as D (6 bases). The CDR3 consists of 16 residues. Germline values: CDR1 SGHAT, CDR2 FQNNGV. The V gene lost 2 bases and the J gene lost 2 bases, with 15 bases spanning the gap. CDR3 in amino acids: CASSLLRGIGNYGYTF. The DNA of the CDR3 is TGTGCCAGCAGCTTATTGAGGGGGATAGGCAACTATGGCTACACCTTC. Filled out from reference TRBV11-2 and TRBJ1-2, the complete variable domain reads EAGVAQSPRYKIIEKRQSVAFWCNPISGHATLYWYQQILGQGPKLLIQFQNNGVVDDSQLPKDRFSAERLKGVDSTLKIQPAKLEDSAVYLCASSLLRGIGNYGYTFGSGTRLTVV.

This clone was detected only once. The CDR3 DNA follows: TGTGCCAGCAACCCGGGACTAGGACTGTCTAATGAGCAGTTCTTC. It is translated as CASNPGLGLSNEQFF. The rearrangement joins TRBV6-5 to TRBJ2-1; 8 nucleotides match TRBD2. The CDR3 is made up of 15 amino acids. The J segment lost 7 bases and the V segment lost 7 bases, leaving 12 bases of the junction unmatched. The germline CDR1 and CDR2 sequences are MNHEY and SVGAGI.

The chain combines TRBV5-4 with TRBJ1-5; weak D call: TRBD1 (5 bases). This CDR3 contains 16 residues. The germline CDR1 and CDR2 sequences are SGHNT and YYREEE (reference sequence). The V end lost 0 bases, the J end lost 2 bases, and 12 bases lay between the germline ends. The CDR3 loop reads CASSLDGHLGNQPQHF. The CDR3 DNA is TGTGCCAGCAGCTTGGATGGACACTTGGGCAATCAGCCCCAGCATTTT.

J is TRBJ1-3 and V is TRBV6-5, with D hard to call. CDR1 and CDR2 from the germline V gene are MNHEY and SVGAGI. V was clipped by 0 bases and J by 7 bases, with 13 bases between them. This CDR3 contains 15 residues. CDR3 nucleotides: TGTGCCAGCAGTTACTCGAGGACTGGAGAGAACACCATATATTTT. Translating gives CASSYSRTGENTIYF.

The chain uses TRBV4-1 and TRBJ1-6, with 10 bases identical to TRBD1. Germline V lookup: CDR1 MGHRA, CDR2 YSYEKL. This CDR3 has 13 residues. V was pared by 6 bases and J by 9 bases, with 2 bases of the junction left unmatched. In DNA form, the CDR3 reads TGCGCCAGCAGGACAGGGGGCATTTCACCCCTCCACTTT. It yields the protein CASRTGGISPLHF.

V usage is TRBV5-1 and J usage is TRBJ2-1, with TRBD2 matching over 10 bases. The J segment lost 4 bases and the V segment lost 2 bases, leaving 12 bases of the junction unmatched. The CDR3 length is 18 residues. Germline V gives CDR1 SGHRS, CDR2 YFSETQ. CDR3 DNA: TGCGCCAGCAGCTTAGGAGCGGGAGGGCCCCCCGCTTACAATGAGCAGTTCTTC. It yields the protein CASSLGAGGPPAYNEQFF.

This chain links TRBV19 with TRBJ1-5; perhaps TRBD1 as D (5 bases). V dropped 7 bases and J dropped 2 bases, with 21 bases sitting between them. The CDR3 has 17 amino acids. The germline gives CDR1 LNHDA, CDR2 SQIVND (reference sequence). The CDR3 coding sequence is TGTGCCAGTAATCCGGGACTCCAAGGGTATGGCAATCAGCCCCAGCATTTT. Protein: CASNPGLQGYGNQPQHF.

The V gene is TRBV4-1, the J gene TRBJ1-2; a weak D match, TRBD1 (6 bases). The V end lost 1 base, the J end lost 2 bases, and 11 bases lay between the germline ends. Germline loops: CDR1 MGHRA, CDR2 YSYEKL. The CDR3 covers 15 residues. The CDR3 DNA is TGCGCCAGCAGCCAAGCAGGGGCGGGCAACTATGGCTACACCTTC. It encodes CASSQAGAGNYGYTF.

The gene calls are TRBV28 and TRBJ2-3, with 9 bases that match TRBD2. The CDR3 has 15 amino acids. The germline V gene has CDR1 MDHEN and CDR2 SYDVKM. J lost 5 bases, V lost 7 bases, and 10 bases had no gene match. The CDR3 DNA follows: TGTGCCAGCATGGCGGGAGGGCCGTCAAGAGATACGCAGTATTTT. It codes for CASMAGGPSRDTQYF.

The J gene is TRBJ1-2, the V gene TRBV2; perhaps TRBD1 as D (5 bases). Germline CDR1 reads SNHLY; CDR2 reads FYNNEI. V lost 0 bases, J lost 6 bases, and 11 bases lay in between. The CDR3 consists of 14 residues. CDR3: CASSEARQGNGYTF. CDR3 in DNA: TGTGCCAGCAGTGAAGCGCGGCAGGGCAATGGCTACACCTTC.

This clone was detected a few times. This chain connects TRBV6-5 to TRBJ2-2; D not resolved. Germline CDR1 is MNHEY and CDR2 is SVGAGI. The CDR3 spans 16 residues. Trimming cost V 0 bases and J 1 base, with 9 bases left between them. CDR3 bases: TGTGCCAGCAGTTACTCGGTTAGACTGAACACCGGGGAGCTGTTTTTT. This codes for CASSYSVRLNTGELFF.

The chain uses TRBV18 and TRBJ1-2; a weak D match, TRBD1 (5 bases). The V end was cut by 2 bases, the J end by 6 bases, with 10 bases between. The CDR3 contains 13 residues. Looked up from germline, CDR1 is KGHSH and CDR2 is LQKENI. This CDR3 is CASSPRQGDGYTF. The CDR3 coding sequence is TGTGCCAGCTCACCAAGGCAGGGCGATGGCTACACCTTC.

This clone was observed a few times. This sequence joins TRBV6-5 and TRBJ1-1; D is possibly TRBD1 (6 bases). Looked up from germline, CDR1 is MNHEY and CDR2 is SVGAGI. Between the trimmed V and J ends, which lost 0 bases and 6 bases, there was a span of 14 bases. CDR3 size: 15 residues. CDR3 protein: CASSYSLTGQPEAFF. For the CDR3, the DNA is TGTGCCAGCAGTTACTCCTTAACAGGGCAGCCTGAAGCTTTCTTT.

The chain employs TRBV27 and TRBJ1-6; 8 bases match TRBD1. CDR1 MNHEY and CDR2 SMNVEV come from the germline V gene (reference sequence). V dropped 3 bases and J dropped 0; count of bases not matched to a gene: 7. The CDR3 runs to 18 residues. The CDR3 sequence is CASSFGQGLSSYNSPLHF. In DNA form, the CDR3 reads TGTGCCAGCAGTTTCGGACAGGGCCTTAGCTCCTATAATTCACCCCTCCACTTT.

This rearrangement joins TRBV18 to TRBJ1-4, with a possible D match to TRBD1 (5 bases). CDR3 length: 15 amino acids. Per the germline V gene, CDR1 is KGHSH and CDR2 is LQKENI. V was cut by 2 bases and J by 8 bases, with 15 bases left in between. CDR3 DNA: TGTGCCAGCTCACCAACAGGAACATCAGGAGAAAAACTGTTTTTT. Its protein is CASSPTGTSGEKLFF.

This clone has only a few counts. J is TRBJ1-2 and V is TRBV4-3; TRBD1 aligns across 8 bases. The junction had 9 bases not matched to a gene; V was cut back by 3 bases and J by 6 bases. Per germline, CDR1 LGHNA and CDR2 YSLEER. The CDR3 contains 15 residues. The CDR3 reads CASSQWTGRTNGYTF. The CDR3 DNA reads as TGCGCCAGCAGCCAGTGGACAGGGCGAACTAATGGCTACACCTTC.

The CDR3 sequence: CASSLTGLKLFF. CDR3 coding DNA: TGTGCCAGCAGCTTGACAGGTTTAAAACTGTTTTTT. The rearrangement joins TRBV7-8 to TRBJ1-4, with D possibly TRBD1 on 6 matching bases. The germline V and J ends were trimmed by 3 bases and 10 bases, with 9 bases remaining between them. From germline, CDR1 is SGHVS and CDR2 FQNEAQ. The CDR3 sequence is 12 residues long.

The chain couples TRBV24-1 to TRBJ2-3; TRBD2 aligns across 9 bases. Trimming at V came to 3 bases and at J to 2 bases, leaving 5 bases not matched to a gene. This CDR3 is built from 16 residues. CDR1 and CDR2 (germline): KGHDR, SFDVKD. CDR3 residues: CATSDQTSGNTDTQYF. In DNA, the CDR3 is TGTGCCACCAGTGATCAGACTAGCGGAAACACAGATACGCAGTATTTT.

The chain employs TRBV6-4 and TRBJ2-1, with 8 positions matching TRBD1. Looked up from germline, CDR1 is MRHNA and CDR2 is SNTAGT. The CDR3 covers 15 residues. The junction had 5 bases not matched to a gene; V was cut back by 5 bases and J by 2 bases. CDR3 residues: CASSTDRGPYNEQFF. The CDR3 DNA follows: TGTGCCAGCAGTACAGACAGGGGTCCCTACAATGAGCAGTTCTTC.

The V and J genes are TRBV4-3 and TRBJ1-5, with D uncertain. The CDR3 consists of 16 residues. V was trimmed by 0 bases and J by 9 bases, leaving 18 bases between them. Germline V CDR1 and CDR2: LGHNA, YSLEER. CDR3 region: CASSQDGGEGHRPQHF. The CDR3 region has the DNA TGCGCCAGCAGCCAAGATGGAGGTGAAGGCCATCGGCCCCAGCATTTT.